Described below is a single T cell receptor (beta chain) sequence and its context. These data belong to a study of T cell changes during pregnancy in multiple sclerosis. The data were produced by immunoSEQ multiplex PCR, yet TCRdb's version contains in-frame clones alone and is incomplete. The sample holds approximately 93,000 clones, approximately 89% seen once. Germline CDR1 SGDLS, CDR2 YYNGEE. V shed 3 bases and J 4 bases; nucleotides not matched to a gene: 4. The CDR3 sequence is 14 residues long. J is TRBJ2-1 and V is TRBV9; 7 bases fit TRBD2. The material sequenced was peripheral blood, taken in the first trimester of pregnancy. This clonotype was sampled from a female donor in good health, enrolled as a control in a pregnancy study. CDR3 amino acids: CASSASGLYNEQFF. CDR3 nucleotide sequence: TGTGCCAGCAGCGCTAGCGGACTATACAATGAGCAGTTCTTC. The full variable domain, in which reference TRBV9 and TRBJ2-1 provide the parts outside the CDR3, is DSGVTQTPKHLITATGQRVTLRCSPRSGDLSVYWYQQSLDQGLQFLIQYYNGEERAKGNILERFSAQQFPDLHSELNLSSLELGDSALYFCASSASGLYNEQFFGPGTRLTVL.